This T cell receptor (beta chain) came from a study of regulatory T cells in long-lasting Graves disease. Across the whole study: In persistent Graves' disease, antithyroid drugs had been taken for over 5 years and TSH receptor antibodies stayed positive.

Study outcomes and limitations: Persistent patients shared some 2,500 public clonotypes among themselves. Newly diagnosed patients shared fewer, at more than 850. Favored gene segments in persistent disease were TRBV28, TRBJ1-2 and TRBJ2-5.

J gave up 3 bases and V 3 bases, and 4 bases lay outside the gene matches. This CDR3 is 17 amino acids long. The germline CDR1 and CDR2 sequences are SGHAT and FQNNGV. As to this clonotype: No antigen is known for it.

The TCR beta library used iRepertoire HTBI primers with Arm-PCR amplification of CDR3. TCRdb reprocessed the multiplex PCR reads with MiXCR, giving one entry per CDR3 protein. The table includes 350,000 to 500,000 distinct CDR3 sequences, 20% to 25% detected once. As for time point: persistent/refractory GD, antithyroid drugs over 5 years with positive TRAb. RNA isolated from PBMCs was used to make the TCR library. Investigators report Graves' disease was diagnosed under American Thyroid Association guidelines. The sample in question was peripheral blood mononuclear cells (PBMCs), obtained when the disease was refractory, from a patient treated with antithyroid drugs. The clonotype originates from a female donor with Graves disease. This chain joins TRBV11-2 and TRBJ2-1; 14 positions agree with TRBD2. CDR3 DNA sequence: TGTGCCAGCAGCTTGGGACTAGCGGGAGAATTCTACAATGAGCAGTTCTTC. Protein: CASSLGLAGEFYNEQFF.